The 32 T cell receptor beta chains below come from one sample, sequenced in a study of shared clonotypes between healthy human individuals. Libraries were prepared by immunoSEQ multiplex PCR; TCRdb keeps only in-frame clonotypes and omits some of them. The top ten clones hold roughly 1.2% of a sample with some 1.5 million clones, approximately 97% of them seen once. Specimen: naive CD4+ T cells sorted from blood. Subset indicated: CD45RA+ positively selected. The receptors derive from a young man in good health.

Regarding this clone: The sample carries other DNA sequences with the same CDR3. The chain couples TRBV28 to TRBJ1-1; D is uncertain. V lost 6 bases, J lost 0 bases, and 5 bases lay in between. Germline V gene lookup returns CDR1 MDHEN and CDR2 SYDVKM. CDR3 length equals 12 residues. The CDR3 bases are TGTGCCAGCAGACCATTGAACACTGAAGCTTTCTTT. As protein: CASRPLNTEAFF.

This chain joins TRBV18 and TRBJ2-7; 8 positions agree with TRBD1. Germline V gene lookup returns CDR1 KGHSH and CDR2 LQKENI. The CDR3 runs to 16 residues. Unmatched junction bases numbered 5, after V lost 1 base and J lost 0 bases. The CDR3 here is CASSPLRDRSSYEQYF. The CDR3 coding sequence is TGTGCCAGCTCACCACTCCGGGACAGGAGCTCCTACGAGCAGTACTTC.

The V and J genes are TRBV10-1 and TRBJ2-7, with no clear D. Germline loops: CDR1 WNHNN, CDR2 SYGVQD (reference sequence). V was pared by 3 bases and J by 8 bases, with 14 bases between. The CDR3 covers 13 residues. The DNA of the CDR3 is TGCGCCAGCAGTGACCTTCTTGGCATCAAGCAGTACTTC. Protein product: CASSDLLGIKQYF.

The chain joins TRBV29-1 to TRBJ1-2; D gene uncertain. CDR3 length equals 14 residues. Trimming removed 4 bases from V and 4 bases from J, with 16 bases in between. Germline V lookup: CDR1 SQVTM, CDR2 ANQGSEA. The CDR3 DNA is TGCAGCGTTGCTCCCGGGAGTTCGGGCTATGGCTACACCTTC. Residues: CSVAPGSSGYGYTF.

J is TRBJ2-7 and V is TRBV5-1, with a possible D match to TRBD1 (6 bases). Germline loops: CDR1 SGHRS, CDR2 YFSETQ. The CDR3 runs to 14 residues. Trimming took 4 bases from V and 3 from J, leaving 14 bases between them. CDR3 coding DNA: TGCGCCAGCAGCGAGGGACACCGAGTCTACGAGCAGTACTTC. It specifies CASSEGHRVYEQYF.

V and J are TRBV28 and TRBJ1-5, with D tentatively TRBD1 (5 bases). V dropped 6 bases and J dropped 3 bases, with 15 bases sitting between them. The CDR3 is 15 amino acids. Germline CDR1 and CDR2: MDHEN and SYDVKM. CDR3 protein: CASRSLGGVNQPQHF. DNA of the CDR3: TGTGCCAGCAGAAGTTTGGGGGGTGTCAATCAGCCCCAGCATTTT. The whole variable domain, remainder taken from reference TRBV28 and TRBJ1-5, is DVKVTQSSRYLVKRTGEKVFLECVQDMDHENMFWYRQDPGLGLRLIYFSYDVKMKEKGDIPEGYSVSREKKERFSLILESASTNQTSMYLCASRSLGGVNQPQHFGDGTRLSIL.

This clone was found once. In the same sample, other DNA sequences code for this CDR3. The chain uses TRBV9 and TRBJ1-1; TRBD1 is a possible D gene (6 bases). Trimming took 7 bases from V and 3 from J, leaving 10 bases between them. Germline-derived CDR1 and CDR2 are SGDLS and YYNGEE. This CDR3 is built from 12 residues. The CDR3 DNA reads TGTGCCAGCTCAGGGGTGGACACTGAAGCTTTCTTT. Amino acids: CASSGVDTEAFF.

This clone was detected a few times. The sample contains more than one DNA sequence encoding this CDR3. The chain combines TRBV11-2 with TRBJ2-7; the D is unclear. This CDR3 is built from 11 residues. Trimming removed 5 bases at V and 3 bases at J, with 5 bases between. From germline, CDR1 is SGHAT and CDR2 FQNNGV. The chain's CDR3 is CASSPSYEQYF. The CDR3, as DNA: TGTGCCAGCAGCCCGAGCTACGAGCAGTACTTC. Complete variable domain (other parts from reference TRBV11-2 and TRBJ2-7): EAGVAQSPRYKIIEKRQSVAFWCNPISGHATLYWYQQILGQGPKLLIQFQNNGVVDDSQLPKDRFSAERLKGVDSTLKIQPAKLEDSAVYLCASSPSYEQYFGPGTRLTVT.

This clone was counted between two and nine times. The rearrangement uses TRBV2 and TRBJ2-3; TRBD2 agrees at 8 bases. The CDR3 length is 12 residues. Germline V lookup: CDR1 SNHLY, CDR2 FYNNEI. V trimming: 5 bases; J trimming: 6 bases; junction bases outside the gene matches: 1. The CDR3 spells CASSPGGDTQYF. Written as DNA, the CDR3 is TGTGCCAGCAGTCCGGGGGGGGATACGCAGTATTTT.

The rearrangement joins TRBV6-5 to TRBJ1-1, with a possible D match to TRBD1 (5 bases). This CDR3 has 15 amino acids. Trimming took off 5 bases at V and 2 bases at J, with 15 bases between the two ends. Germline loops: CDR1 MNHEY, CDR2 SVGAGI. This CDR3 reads CASSPTHRTNTEAFF. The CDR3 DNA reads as TGTGCCAGCAGTCCCACTCACAGGACAAACACTGAAGCTTTCTTT.

DNA of the CDR3: TGTGCCAGCTCTACTAGCGCATACAATGAGCAGTTCTTC. Protein sequence: CASSTSAYNEQFF. The J gene is TRBJ2-1, the V gene TRBV5-6; TRBD2 agrees at 7 bases. This CDR3 has 13 amino acids. Germline assignment: CDR1 SGHDT and CDR2 YYEEEE. Trimming at V came to 7 bases and at J to 4 bases, leaving 5 bases not matched to a gene. The variable domain in full, with the rest retrieved from reference TRBV5-6 and TRBJ2-1, is DAGVTQSPTHLIKTRGQQVTLRCSPKSGHDTVSWYQQALGQGPQFIFQYYEEEERQRGNFPDRFSGHQFPNYSSELNVNALLLGDSALYLCASSTSAYNEQFFGPGTRLTVL.

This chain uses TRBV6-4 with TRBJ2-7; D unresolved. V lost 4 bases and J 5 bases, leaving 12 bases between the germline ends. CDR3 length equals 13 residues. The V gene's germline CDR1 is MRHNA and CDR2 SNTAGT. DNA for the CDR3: TGTGCCAGCAGTGGGAAGAGTCCCCACGAGCAGTACTTC. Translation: CASSGKSPHEQYF.

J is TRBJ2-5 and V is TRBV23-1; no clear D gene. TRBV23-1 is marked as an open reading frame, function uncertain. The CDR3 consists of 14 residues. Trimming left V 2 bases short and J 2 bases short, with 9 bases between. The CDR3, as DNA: TGCGCCAGCAGTCAAGCCAGGAAACAAGAGACCCAGTACTTC. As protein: CASSQARKQETQYF.

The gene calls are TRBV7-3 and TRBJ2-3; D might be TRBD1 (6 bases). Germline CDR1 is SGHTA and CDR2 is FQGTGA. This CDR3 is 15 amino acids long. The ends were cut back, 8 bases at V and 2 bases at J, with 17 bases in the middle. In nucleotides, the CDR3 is TGTGCCAGCCAACAGGGCAGGCATCCCACAGATACGCAGTATTTT. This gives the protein CASQQGRHPTDTQYF.

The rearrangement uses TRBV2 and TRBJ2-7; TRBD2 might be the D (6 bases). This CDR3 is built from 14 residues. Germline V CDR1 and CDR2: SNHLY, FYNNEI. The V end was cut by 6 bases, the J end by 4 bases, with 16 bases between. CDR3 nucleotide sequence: TGTGCCAGCAGAGACGGGACTGAGATTTACGAGCAGTACTTC. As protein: CASRDGTEIYEQYF.

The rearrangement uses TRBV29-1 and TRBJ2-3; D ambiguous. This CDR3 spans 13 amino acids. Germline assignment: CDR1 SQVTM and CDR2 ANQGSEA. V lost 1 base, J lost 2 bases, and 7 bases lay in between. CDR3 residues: CSVEGRTTDTQYF. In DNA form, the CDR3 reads TGCAGCGTTGAAGGTCGGACCACAGATACGCAGTATTTT.

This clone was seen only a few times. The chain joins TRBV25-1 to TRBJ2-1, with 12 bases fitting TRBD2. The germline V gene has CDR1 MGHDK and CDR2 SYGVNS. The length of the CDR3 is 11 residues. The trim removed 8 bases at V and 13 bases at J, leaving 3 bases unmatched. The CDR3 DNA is TGTGCCAGCTCACTAGCGGGAGGACAGTTCTTC. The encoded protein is CASSLAGGQFF.

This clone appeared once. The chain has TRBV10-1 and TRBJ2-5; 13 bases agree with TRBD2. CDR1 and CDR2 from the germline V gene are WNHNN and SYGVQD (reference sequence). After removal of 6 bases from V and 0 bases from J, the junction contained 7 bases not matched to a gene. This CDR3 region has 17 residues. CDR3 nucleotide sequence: TGCGCCAGCAGAACCGGGACTAGCGGGGCAAACCAAGAGACCCAGTACTTC. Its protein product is CASRTGTSGANQETQYF.

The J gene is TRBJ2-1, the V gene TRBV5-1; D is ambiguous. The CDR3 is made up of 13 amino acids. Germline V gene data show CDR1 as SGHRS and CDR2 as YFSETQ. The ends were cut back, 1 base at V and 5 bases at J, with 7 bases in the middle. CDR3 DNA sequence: TGCGCCAGCAGCTTGATGCCTGACAATGAGCAGTTCTTC. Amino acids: CASSLMPDNEQFF.

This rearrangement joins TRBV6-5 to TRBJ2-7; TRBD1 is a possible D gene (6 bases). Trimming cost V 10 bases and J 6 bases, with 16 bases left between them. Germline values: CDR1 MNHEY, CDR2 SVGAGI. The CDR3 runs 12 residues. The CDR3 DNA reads TGTGCCACTAGGGGGTTAGCACTCGAGCAGTACTTC. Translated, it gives CATRGLALEQYF.

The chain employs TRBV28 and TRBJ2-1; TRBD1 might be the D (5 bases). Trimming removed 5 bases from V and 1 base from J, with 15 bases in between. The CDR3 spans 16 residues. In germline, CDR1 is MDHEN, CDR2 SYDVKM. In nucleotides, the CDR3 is TGTGCCAGCAGTAGGGGCCCAGCTTCGTCCTACAATGAGCAGTTCTTC. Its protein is CASSRGPASSYNEQFF.

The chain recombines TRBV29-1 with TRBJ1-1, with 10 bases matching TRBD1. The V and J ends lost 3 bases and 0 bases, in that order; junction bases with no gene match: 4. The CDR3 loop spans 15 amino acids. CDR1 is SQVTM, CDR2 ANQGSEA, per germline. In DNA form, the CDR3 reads TGCAGCGTTGATCGGACAGGGGGGATGAACACTGAAGCTTTCTTT. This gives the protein CSVDRTGGMNTEAFF.

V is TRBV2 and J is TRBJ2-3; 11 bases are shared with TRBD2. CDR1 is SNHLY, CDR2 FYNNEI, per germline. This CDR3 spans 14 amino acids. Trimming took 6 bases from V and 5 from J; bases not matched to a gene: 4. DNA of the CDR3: TGTGCCAGCAGCCCCGGGACTAGCGGAGATACGCAGTATTTT. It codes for CASSPGTSGDTQYF.

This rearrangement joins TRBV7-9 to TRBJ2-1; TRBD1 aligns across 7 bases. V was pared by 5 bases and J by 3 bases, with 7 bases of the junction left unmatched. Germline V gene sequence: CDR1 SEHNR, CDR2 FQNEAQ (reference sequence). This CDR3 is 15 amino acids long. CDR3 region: CASSKRQGSYNEQFF. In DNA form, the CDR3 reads TGTGCCAGCAGCAAAAGACAGGGTAGCTACAATGAGCAGTTCTTC.

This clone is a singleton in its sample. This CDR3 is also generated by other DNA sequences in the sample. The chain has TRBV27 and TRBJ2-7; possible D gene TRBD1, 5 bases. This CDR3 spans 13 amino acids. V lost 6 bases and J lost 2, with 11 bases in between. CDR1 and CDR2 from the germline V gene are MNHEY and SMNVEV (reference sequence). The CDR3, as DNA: TGTGCCAGCAGGCCCACAGGAACCTACGAGCAGTACTTC. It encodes CASRPTGTYEQYF.

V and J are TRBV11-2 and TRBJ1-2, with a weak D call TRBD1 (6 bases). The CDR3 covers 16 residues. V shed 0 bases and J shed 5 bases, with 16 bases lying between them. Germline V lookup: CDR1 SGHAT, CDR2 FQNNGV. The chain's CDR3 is CASSLDLSRGEYGYTF. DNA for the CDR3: TGTGCCAGCAGCTTAGATCTGAGCAGGGGCGAATATGGCTACACCTTC.

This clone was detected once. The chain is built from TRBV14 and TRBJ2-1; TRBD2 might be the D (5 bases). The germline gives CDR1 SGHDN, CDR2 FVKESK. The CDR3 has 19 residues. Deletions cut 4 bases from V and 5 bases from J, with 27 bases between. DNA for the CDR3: TGTGCCAGCAGCCCCGTGGCCATTCGCGCCGAGCGGTTTCACAATGAGCAGTTCTTC. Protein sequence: CASSPVAIRAERFHNEQFF.

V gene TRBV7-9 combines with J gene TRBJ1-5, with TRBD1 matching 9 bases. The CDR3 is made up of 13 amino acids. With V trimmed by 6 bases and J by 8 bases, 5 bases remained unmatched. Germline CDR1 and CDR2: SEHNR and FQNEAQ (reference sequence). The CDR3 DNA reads TGTGCCAGCAGTTTGACAGGGGGAGAGCCCCAGCATTTT. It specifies CASSLTGGEPQHF. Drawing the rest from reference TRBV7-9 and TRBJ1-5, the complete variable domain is DTGVSQNPRHKITKRGQNVTFRCDPISEHNRLYWYRQTLGQGPEFLTYFQNEAQLEKSRLLSDRFSAERPKGSFSTLEIQRTEQGDSAMYLCASSLTGGEPQHFGDGTRLSIL.

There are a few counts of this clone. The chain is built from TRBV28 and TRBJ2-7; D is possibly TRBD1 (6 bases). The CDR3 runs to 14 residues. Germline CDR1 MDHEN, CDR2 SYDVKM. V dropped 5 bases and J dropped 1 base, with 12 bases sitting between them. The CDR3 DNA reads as TGTGCCAGCAGTCTACAGGGCCGTTCCTACGAGCAGTACTTC. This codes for CASSLQGRSYEQYF.

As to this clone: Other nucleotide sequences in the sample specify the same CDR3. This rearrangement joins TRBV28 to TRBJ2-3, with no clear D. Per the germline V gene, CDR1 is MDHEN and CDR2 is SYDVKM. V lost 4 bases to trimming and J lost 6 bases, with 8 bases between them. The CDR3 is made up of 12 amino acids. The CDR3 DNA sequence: TGTGCCAGCAGTTCTCTGGGGGATACGCAGTATTTT. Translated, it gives CASSSLGDTQYF.

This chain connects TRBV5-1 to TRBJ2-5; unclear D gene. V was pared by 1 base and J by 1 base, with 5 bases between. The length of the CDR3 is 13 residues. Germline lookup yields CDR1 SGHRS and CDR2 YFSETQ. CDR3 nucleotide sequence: TGCGCCAGCAGCTTGATCGTCCAAGAGACCCAGTACTTC. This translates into CASSLIVQETQYF.

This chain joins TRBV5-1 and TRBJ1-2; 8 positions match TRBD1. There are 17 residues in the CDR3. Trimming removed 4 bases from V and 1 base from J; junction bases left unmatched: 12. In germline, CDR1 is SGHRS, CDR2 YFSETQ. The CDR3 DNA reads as TGCGCCAGCAGCCCCCTGATGGGGACAGGATATAACTATGGCTACACCTTC. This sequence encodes CASSPLMGTGYNYGYTF.